This T cell receptor beta chain was identified during a study of blood T cell repertoires in COVID-19. Background on the study: Sites in the United States, Italy and Spain provided acute and convalescent COVID-19 samples. Sources were T cells, B-cell-depleted T cells, or PBMCs; the material itself was cDNA or gDNA.

Original handling: Scientists estimated how many nucleated cells there were by amplifying reference gene primers. Measured with immunoSEQ multiplex PCR; TCRdb has only the in-frame clones, and not every one. V and J calls and clone size come straight from that table; D and trimming were deduced from the DNA. The repertoire holds 65,000 to 90,000 clones, with approximately 88% as singletons. The CDR3 contains 18 residues. CDR1 and CDR2 (germline): MNHNS, SASEGT. V lost 3 bases and J lost 7, with 22 bases in between. J is TRBJ1-6 and V is TRBV6-1; D is uncertain. Material for sequencing was peripheral blood. This sequence was found in an elderly man with active or convalescent COVID-19. This CDR3 reads CASSDRTRMGRRNSPLHF. The DNA for the CDR3 is TGTGCCAGCAGTGACAGGACTAGAATGGGTAGGAGGAATTCACCCCTCCACTTT.